The subject of this entry is one TCR beta chain. The target antigen is unknown. The treatment here: around 19 received Ad26.COV2.S at low or high dose, single or two shots; 5 received placebo; per-sample allocation not given. It was on day 63 after the first vaccine or placebo injection that samples were taken. Assay: immunoSEQ multiplex PCR; the TCRdb copy retains only in-frame clones and omits some. Of 380,000 or so clones in the sample, under 90% were seen once. CDR3 size: 13 residues. V shed 4 bases and J 4 bases; nucleotides not matched to a gene: 2. Per the germline V gene, CDR1 is WNHNN and CDR2 is SYGVQD (reference sequence). This sample is part of a study of Ad26.COV2.S vaccination and SARS-CoV-2 variants. Study as a whole: Donor participated within the Ad26.COV2.S arm of the COV1001 trial. Ad26.COV2.S, an intramuscular injection, was given once or twice 56 days apart. Study-wide points: Participants given vaccine showed non-spike TCR breadth similar to that of placebo recipients.

This chain joins TRBV10-1 and TRBJ2-7, with 9 nucleotides matching TRBD1. Sequenced here: peripheral blood, sampled in a trial of Ad26.COV2.S vaccine versus placebo. The clonotype originates from a person between 18 and 65 years old who received the Ad26.COV2.S COVID-19 vaccine or a placebo. This CDR3 reads CASSVGQGYEQYF. The CDR3 bases are TGCGCCAGCAGTGTGGGACAGGGATACGAGCAGTACTTC.